Below are 31 T cell receptor beta chains sequenced from a single sample in a study of CD8+ T cells in alopecia areata. The treatment is: oral pan-JAK inhibitor, 5-10 mg twice daily. As the sequencing template, cDNA was produced by extracting RNA and reverse transcribing it. The assay was immunoSEQ multiplex PCR, and TCRdb's table has in-frame clones only and misses some. This sample has 150,000 to 200,000 clones, with roughly 50% found just once. This sample comprised CD4+ T cells sorted from blood, obtained at week 24, from a patient treated with tofacitinib. These receptors originate from a human donor with alopecia areata.

The chain joins TRBV29-1 to TRBJ2-2; no clear D. The V end was cut by 4 bases, the J end by 1 base, with 13 bases between. The germline V gene encodes CDR1 SQVTM and CDR2 ANQGSEA. The CDR3 loop spans 15 amino acids. DNA of the CDR3: TGCAGCGTTGTAGCCGGGTCCCTGAACACCGGGGAGCTGTTTTTT. It encodes CSVVAGSLNTGELFF.

The chain employs TRBV9 and TRBJ2-7; 7 bases align to TRBD2. CDR1 and CDR2 from the germline V gene are SGDLS and YYNGEE. Germline trimming cut 0 bases from V and 1 base from J; bases unmatched to any gene: 13. The CDR3 contains 18 residues. The CDR3 DNA is TGTGCCAGCAGCGTAGATCCGTATGGGGGAGGGCGATCCTACGAGCAGTACTTC. Translating gives CASSVDPYGGGRSYEQYF. Variable domain in full (rest from reference TRBV9 and TRBJ2-7): DSGVTQTPKHLITATGQRVTLRCSPRSGDLSVYWYQQSLDQGLQFLIQYYNGEERAKGNILERFSAQQFPDLHSELNLSSLELGDSALYFCASSVDPYGGGRSYEQYFGPGTRLTVT.

The chain uses TRBV30 and TRBJ2-7; D tentatively reads TRBD1 or TRBD2 (6 bases each). CDR1 is GTSNPN and CDR2 is SVGIG in the germline V gene (reference sequence). The CDR3 has 14 residues. The germline V and J ends were trimmed by 3 bases and 2 bases, with 14 bases remaining between them. This chain's CDR3 is CAWRRTAGAYEQYF. For the CDR3, the DNA is TGTGCCTGGAGAAGGACAGCGGGCGCCTACGAGCAGTACTTC.

This chain connects TRBV4-1 to TRBJ2-1, with no clear D. The germline V and J ends were trimmed by 1 base and 2 bases, with 12 bases remaining between them. The germline CDR1 and CDR2 sequences are MGHRA and YSYEKL. The CDR3 covers 16 residues. CDR3: CASSQVDLLTYNEQFF. The CDR3 region has the DNA TGCGCCAGCAGCCAAGTTGATCTCCTTACCTACAATGAGCAGTTCTTC.

This clone has a handful of counts. The chain employs TRBV4-3 and TRBJ2-7; D perhaps matches TRBD1 (6 bases). CDR1 is LGHNA and CDR2 is YSLEER in the germline V gene. The CDR3 covers 16 residues. V dropped 0 bases and J dropped 0 bases, with 12 bases sitting between them. CDR3 DNA: TGCGCCAGCAGCCAAGATCGGGACACGAGCTCCTACGAGCAGTACTTC. As protein: CASSQDRDTSSYEQYF.

The J gene is TRBJ1-1, the V gene TRBV15; D is unresolved. The CDR3 has 16 residues. CDR1 is LNHNV, CDR2 YYDKDF, per germline (reference sequence). V was clipped by 3 bases and J by 6 bases, with 20 bases between them. The CDR3 nucleotides are TGTGCCACCAGCAGCGGCCTAGGGTCCGGAGGCGCTGAAGCTTTCTTT. Translating gives CATSSGLGSGGAEAFF.

This rearrangement joins TRBV28 to TRBJ2-5, with D possibly called TRBD1 or TRBD2 (6 bases each). The length of the CDR3 is 15 residues. Germline V gene lookup returns CDR1 MDHEN and CDR2 SYDVKM. Trimming stripped 5 bases from V and 0 bases from J, with 13 bases between. The CDR3 DNA follows: TGTGCCAGCAGTCCGGGGGACACTTACCAAGAGACCCAGTACTTC. Residues: CASSPGDTYQETQYF.

This clone was seen a few times. The rearrangement links TRBV14 to TRBJ2-3, with 7 bases that match TRBD1. Germline CDR1 is SGHDN and CDR2 is FVKESK. The V gene end was trimmed by 1 base and the J gene end by 3 bases; junction bases not matched to a gene: 4. The CDR3 has 15 amino acids. The CDR3, as DNA: TGTGCCAGCAGCCAAGCAAGGGGGCGAACAGATACGCAGTATTTT. Amino acid sequence: CASSQARGRTDTQYF.

The V and J genes are TRBV6-5 and TRBJ1-2; D gene ambiguous. The CDR3 covers 12 residues. Trimming removed 4 bases at V and 1 base at J, with 4 bases between. Per the germline V gene, CDR1 is MNHEY and CDR2 is SVGAGI. CDR3 sequence reads: CASSSVNYGYTF. Written as DNA, the CDR3 is TGTGCCAGCAGTTCCGTTAACTATGGCTACACCTTC.

The rearrangement uses TRBV6-1 and TRBJ1-5; tentative D call: TRBD1 (6 bases). Germline V gene sequence: CDR1 MNHNS, CDR2 SASEGT. The ends were cut back, 7 bases at V and 3 bases at J, with 13 bases in the middle. The CDR3 has 14 amino acids. The DNA for the CDR3 is TGTGCCAGCACAGGGGCCCGTAACAATCAGCCCCAGCATTTT. Translation gives CASTGARNNQPQHF.

This chain uses TRBV4-2 with TRBJ1-1; D gene ambiguous. CDR3 length: 12 amino acids. V dropped 0 bases and J dropped 8 bases, with 7 bases sitting between them. In germline, CDR1 is LGHNA, CDR2 YNFKEQ. The CDR3 nucleotides read TGTGCCAGCAGCCAAGACAGAGGGGAAGCTTTCTTT. It translates to CASSQDRGEAFF.

As regards this clone: A read error may produce the germline difference seen at one junction end. The chain uses TRBV7-2 and TRBJ2-5; D is uncertain. This CDR3 spans 13 amino acids. In germline, CDR1 is SGHTA, CDR2 FQGNSA. CDR3 residues: CASSQVRTETQYF. The CDR3 coding sequence is TGCGCCAGCAGCCAAGTCAGGACAGAGACCCAGTACTTC.

This clone is a singleton in its sample. The chain links TRBV23-1 to TRBJ2-2, with 9 bases lining up with TRBD1. TRBV23-1 carries the ORF label, with uncertain function. This CDR3 comprises 15 residues. V gave up 7 bases and J gave up 7 bases; unmatched junction bases: 10. This CDR3 reads CASTRTGGRCGELFF. The CDR3 bases are TGCGCCAGCACGCGTACAGGGGGCCGGTGCGGGGAGCTGTTTTTT.

In nucleotides, the CDR3 is TGTGCCAGCAGCCACCGGGACTACACGAACGAGCAGTACTTC. This codes for CASSHRDYTNEQYF. The chain recombines TRBV7-8 with TRBJ2-7; 7 nucleotides agree with TRBD2. CDR3 size: 14 residues. CDR1 SGHVS and CDR2 FQNEAQ come from the germline V gene. The ends lost 5 bases at V and 5 bases at J; junction bases unmatched: 9.

The V call is TRBV19, the J call TRBJ2-7; 7 nucleotides line up with TRBD1. The CDR3 length is 14 residues. Trimming cost V 3 bases and J 3 bases; bases outside gene matches: 5. Germline V gene data show CDR1 as LNHDA and CDR2 as SQIVND (reference sequence). CDR3 nucleotide sequence: TGTGCCAGTAGTATGTCGGGACAGTTCTACGAGCAGTACTTC. This translates into CASSMSGQFYEQYF.

CDR3 coding DNA: TGTGCCAGCAGCTTAGTAGGGGCAAGCACAGATACGCAGTATTTT. Protein product: CASSLVGASTDTQYF. The chain has TRBV7-2 and TRBJ2-3, with D perhaps TRBD1 (5 bases). The CDR3 length is 15 residues. Germline V CDR1 and CDR2: SGHTA, FQGNSA. V was clipped by 1 base and J by 0 bases, with 8 bases between them.

This chain uses TRBV5-6 with TRBJ1-5; the D is unclear. This CDR3 comprises 15 residues. Per germline, CDR1 SGHDT and CDR2 YYEEEE. V was trimmed by 0 bases and J by 2 bases, leaving 9 bases between them. CDR3 amino acids: CASSLGALGNQPQHF. The CDR3 DNA reads as TGTGCCAGCAGCTTGGGTGCGTTGGGCAATCAGCCCCAGCATTTT.

The chain employs TRBV29-1 and TRBJ1-1, with a possible D match to TRBD1 (5 bases). Trimming took off 7 bases at V and 4 bases at J, with 13 bases between the two ends. CDR3 length: 12 amino acids. Germline V gene data show CDR1 as SQVTM and CDR2 as ANQGSEA. CDR3 bases: TGCAGCGCCGACAGTTCGGGCACTGAAGCTTTCTTT. It is translated as CSADSSGTEAFF.

This chain uses TRBV29-1 with TRBJ1-4, with TRBD1 matching 8 bases. The CDR3 is 12 amino acids. Germline CDR1 is SQVTM and CDR2 is ANQGSEA. V gave up 7 bases and J gave up 4 bases; unmatched junction bases: 2. The CDR3 region is CSAGQGNEKLFF. The CDR3 DNA follows: TGCAGCGCCGGACAGGGTAATGAAAAACTGTTTTTT.

Comments on this clone: Relative to the germline gene, one junction end is altered; a read error may explain this. The gene calls are TRBV5-1 and TRBJ2-1; perhaps TRBD2 as D (6 bases). Germline CDR1 SGHRS, CDR2 YFSETQ. This CDR3 has 13 residues. In DNA, the CDR3 is TGCGCCAGCAGCAGGGACTCCAACAATGAGCAGTTCTTC. It specifies CASSRDSNNEQFF. Together with reference TRBV5-1 and TRBJ2-1, the CDR3 gives the full variable domain: KAGVTQTPRYLIKTRGQQVTLSCSPISGHRSVSWYQQTPGQGLQFLFEYFSETQRNKGNFPGRFSGRQFSNSRSEMNVSTLELGDSALYLCASSRDSNNEQFFGPGTRLTVL.

This rearrangement joins TRBV4-2 to TRBJ2-3, with TRBD2 identical over 8 bases. The J segment lost 6 bases and the V segment lost 3 bases, leaving 11 bases of the junction unmatched. Germline-derived CDR1 and CDR2 are LGHNA and YNFKEQ. This CDR3 region has 16 residues. Here the CDR3 DNA reads TGTGCCAGCAGCCAGAGCGGGGGCCCGAACCCTGATACGCAGTATTTT. This gives the protein CASSQSGGPNPDTQYF.

This clone was seen a handful of times. The chain couples TRBV5-1 to TRBJ2-3; tentative D call: TRBD1 (6 bases). From germline, CDR1 is SGHRS and CDR2 YFSETQ. There are 15 residues in the CDR3. The V end lost 5 bases, the J end lost 3 bases, and 16 bases lay between the germline ends. Here the CDR3 DNA reads TGCGCCAGCAGTCCCGGGACACTAAGTACAGATACGCAGTATTTT. It yields the protein CASSPGTLSTDTQYF. The full variable domain, in which reference TRBV5-1 and TRBJ2-3 provide the parts outside the CDR3, is KAGVTQTPRYLIKTRGQQVTLSCSPISGHRSVSWYQQTPGQGLQFLFEYFSETQRNKGNFPGRFSGRQFSNSRSEMNVSTLELGDSALYLCASSPGTLSTDTQYFGPGTRLTVL.

This clone was seen only a few times. CDR3 sequence reads: CASSLVGTMFF. The CDR3 DNA follows: TGTGCCAGCAGCTTAGTCGGGACTATGTTTTTT. The rearrangement links TRBV7-9 to TRBJ1-4; tentatively, D is TRBD1 (5 bases). Between the trimmed V and J ends, which lost 1 base and 15 bases, there was a span of 9 bases. The CDR3 spans 11 residues. Germline V gene data show CDR1 as SEHNR and CDR2 as FQNEAQ (reference sequence).

The sample holds a few counts of this clone. The chain links TRBV7-2 to TRBJ2-1; 10 bases fit TRBD2. CDR1 and CDR2 (germline): SGHTA, FQGNSA. V shed 5 bases, J shed 15 bases, and the junction held 16 bases outside the gene matches. This CDR3 is built from 15 residues. CDR3 sequence reads: CASSRPQAGGLAPFF. CDR3 DNA sequence: TGTGCCAGCAGCCGACCCCAGGCGGGGGGACTAGCGCCGTTCTTC.

The chain joins TRBV7-9 to TRBJ2-1, with 8 bases fitting TRBD1. The CDR3 covers 15 residues. The V segment lost 7 bases and the J segment 5 bases; nucleotides outside the gene matches: 10. Germline-derived CDR1 and CDR2 are SEHNR and FQNEAQ (reference sequence). The CDR3 nucleotides read TGTGCCAGCACCCCTCCAGGGGGCAGAAACAATGAGCAGTTCTTC. Translated: CASTPPGGRNNEQFF. Based on the CDR3 plus reference TRBV7-9 and TRBJ2-1, the full variable domain is DTGVSQNPRHKITKRGQNVTFRCDPISEHNRLYWYRQTLGQGPEFLTYFQNEAQLEKSRLLSDRFSAERPKGSFSTLEIQRTEQGDSAMYLCASTPPGGRNNEQFFGPGTRLTVL.

V and J are TRBV10-3 and TRBJ2-7; weak D call: TRBD2 (5 bases). V was trimmed by 3 bases and J by 5 bases, leaving 14 bases between them. The CDR3 runs to 14 residues. Germline V gene lookup returns CDR1 ENHRY and CDR2 SYGVKD. In DNA form, the CDR3 reads TGTGCCATCAGTGAAAGAGGGAGTCGTCACGAGCAGTACTTC. This encodes CAISERGSRHEQYF.

This clone showed up just a few times. The chain combines TRBV7-2 with TRBJ2-3; D not certain. The CDR3 is 14 amino acids. The ends were cut back, 6 bases at V and 1 base at J, with 11 bases in the middle. Germline V gene data show CDR1 as SGHTA and CDR2 as FQGNSA. CDR3 residues: CASRSKSGTDTQYF. CDR3 in DNA: TGTGCCAGCAGATCAAAGAGCGGCACAGATACGCAGTATTTT.

This chain links TRBV29-1 with TRBJ2-3, with D possibly TRBD1 on 6 matching bases. CDR1 SQVTM and CDR2 ANQGSEA come from the germline V gene. The CDR3 covers 13 residues. Trimming cost V 6 bases and J 5 bases, with 15 bases left between them. CDR3 bases: TGCAGCGTCGAAAGGGGGTATCAAGATACGCAGTATTTT. It is translated as CSVERGYQDTQYF.

This clone was seen only a few times. The chain links TRBV7-9 to TRBJ1-1; D is perhaps TRBD1 (5 bases). Trimming took off 3 bases at V and 5 bases at J, with 10 bases between the two ends. CDR3 length equals 13 residues. Germline CDR1 is SEHNR and CDR2 is FQNEAQ (reference sequence). For the CDR3, the DNA is TGTGCCAGCAGCTTGGGACTCGGAACTGAAGCTTTCTTT. Translating it yields CASSLGLGTEAFF.

This clone was detected only a few times. The chain couples TRBV18 to TRBJ2-5, with 10 bases that match TRBD1. Germline assignment: CDR1 KGHSH and CDR2 LQKENI. The CDR3 totals 15 residues. V dropped 3 bases and J dropped 4; count of bases not matched to a gene: 5. CDR3 protein: CASSPRDRGIETQYF. The CDR3 coding sequence is TGTGCCAGCTCACCGAGGGACAGGGGTATAGAGACCCAGTACTTC. The whole variable domain, filled in from reference TRBV18 and TRBJ2-5, reads NAGVMQNPRHLVRRRGQEARLRCSPMKGHSHVYWYRQLPEEGLKFMVYLQKENIIDESGMPKERFSAEFPKEGPSILRIQQVVRGDSAAYFCASSPRDRGIETQYFGPGTRLLVL.

The chain uses TRBV6-6 and TRBJ2-7; TRBD2 matches 11 bases. Germline loops: CDR1 MNHNY, CDR2 SVGAGI (reference sequence). This CDR3 is built from 14 residues. V was pared by 7 bases and J by 3 bases, with 5 bases of the junction left unmatched. CDR3 amino acids: CASNRLAGSYEQYF. CDR3 nucleotide sequence: TGTGCCAGCAATCGACTAGCGGGGAGCTACGAGCAGTACTTC.